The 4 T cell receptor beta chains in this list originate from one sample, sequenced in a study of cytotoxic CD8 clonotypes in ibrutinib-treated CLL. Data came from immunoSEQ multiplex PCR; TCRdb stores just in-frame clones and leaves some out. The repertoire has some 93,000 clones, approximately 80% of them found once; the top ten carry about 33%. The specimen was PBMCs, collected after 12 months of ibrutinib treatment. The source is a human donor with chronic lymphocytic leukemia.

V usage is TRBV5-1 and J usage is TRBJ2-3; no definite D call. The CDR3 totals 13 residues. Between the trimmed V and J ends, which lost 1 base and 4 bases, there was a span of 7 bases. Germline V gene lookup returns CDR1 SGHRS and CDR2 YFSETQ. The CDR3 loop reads CASSLISPDTQYF. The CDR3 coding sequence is TGCGCCAGCAGCTTGATCAGCCCAGATACGCAGTATTTT. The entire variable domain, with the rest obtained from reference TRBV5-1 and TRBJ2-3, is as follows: KAGVTQTPRYLIKTRGQQVTLSCSPISGHRSVSWYQQTPGQGLQFLFEYFSETQRNKGNFPGRFSGRQFSNSRSEMNVSTLELGDSALYLCASSLISPDTQYFGPGTRLTVL.

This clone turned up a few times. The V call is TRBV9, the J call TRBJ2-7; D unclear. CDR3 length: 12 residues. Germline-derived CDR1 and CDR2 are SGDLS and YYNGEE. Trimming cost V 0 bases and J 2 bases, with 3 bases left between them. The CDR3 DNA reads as TGTGCCAGCAGCGTAGTAGCCTACGAGCAGTACTTC. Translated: CASSVVAYEQYF.

For the CDR3, the DNA is TGTGCCTGGAGTCGGGGTTACAATGAGCAGTTCTTC. Translation gives CAWSRGYNEQFF. The chain combines TRBV30 with TRBJ2-1, with a weak D call TRBD2 (5 bases). CDR3 length equals 12 residues. Trimming took off 2 bases at V and 4 bases at J, with 6 bases between the two ends. Germline V gene data show CDR1 as GTSNPN and CDR2 as SVGIG (reference sequence).

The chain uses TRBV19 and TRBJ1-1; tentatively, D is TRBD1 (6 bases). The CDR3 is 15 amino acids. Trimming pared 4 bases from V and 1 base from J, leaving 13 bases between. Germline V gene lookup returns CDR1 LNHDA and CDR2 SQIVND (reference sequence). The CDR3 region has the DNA TGTGCCAGTAGTAAGGGGGGGCAACGGAACACTGAAGCTTTCTTT. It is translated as CASSKGGQRNTEAFF.